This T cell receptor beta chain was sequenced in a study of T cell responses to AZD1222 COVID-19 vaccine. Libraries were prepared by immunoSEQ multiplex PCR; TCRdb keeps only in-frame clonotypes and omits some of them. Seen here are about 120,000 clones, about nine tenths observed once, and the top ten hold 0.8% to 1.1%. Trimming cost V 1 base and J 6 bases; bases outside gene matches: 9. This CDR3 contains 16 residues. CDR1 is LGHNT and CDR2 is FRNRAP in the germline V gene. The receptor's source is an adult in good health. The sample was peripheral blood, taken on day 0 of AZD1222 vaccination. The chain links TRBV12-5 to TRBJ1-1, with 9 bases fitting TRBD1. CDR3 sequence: CASGLGLRGQGSEAFF. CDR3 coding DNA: TGTGCTAGTGGTTTGGGACTCCGGGGACAGGGCTCTGAAGCTTTCTTT. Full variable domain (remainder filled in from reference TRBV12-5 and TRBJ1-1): DARVTQTPRHKVTEMGQEVTMRCQPILGHNTVFWYRQTMMQGLELLAYFRNRAPLDDSGMPKDRFSAEMPDATLATLKIQPSEPRDSAVYFCASGLGLRGQGSEAFFGQGTRLTVV.